Following are 28 T cell receptor beta chains from one sample sequenced in a study of PD-1 blockade in classical Hodgkin lymphoma. Brentuximab vedotin exposure varied among the patients, all of whom had relapsed after autologous stem cell transplantation. The repertoire was sequenced with immunoSEQ multiplex PCR; TCRdb's copy has only in-frame clones and lacks some. Of under 60,000 clones listed, approximately 73% are singletons. The sequenced sample was peripheral blood mononuclear cells (PBMCs), obtained before the second cycle of nivolumab. These receptors originate from a human donor with classical Hodgkin lymphoma.

This clone has a handful of counts. The V and J genes are TRBV6-5 and TRBJ1-2; TRBD1 agrees at 9 bases. V was clipped by 8 bases and J by 2 bases; unmatched bases: 3. Germline CDR1 MNHEY, CDR2 SVGAGI. The CDR3 is made up of 13 amino acids. The CDR3 nucleotides are TGTGCCAGCGCTGGACAGGGGAACTATGGCTACACCTTC. Protein: CASAGQGNYGYTF.

Turning to this clone: At one end, the junction sequence differs from germline, possibly due to a read error. CDR3 loop: CASSVGLLAAGTQYF. In DNA, the CDR3 is TGTGCCAGCAGCGTAGGCTTACTAGCGGCCGGGACCCAGTACTTC. The chain employs TRBV13 and TRBJ2-5; TRBD2 aligns across 8 bases. Looked up from germline, CDR1 is PRHDT and CDR2 is FYEKMQ (reference sequence). The CDR3 is made up of 15 amino acids.

The chain combines TRBV27 with TRBJ2-4; 9 bases are shared with TRBD1. V trimming: 6 bases; J trimming: 6 bases; junction bases outside the gene matches: 9. This CDR3 has 15 amino acids. The V gene's germline CDR1 is MNHEY and CDR2 SMNVEV (reference sequence). The CDR3 here is CASSNLGTGINIQYF. The CDR3, as DNA: TGTGCCAGCAGCAACTTGGGGACAGGGATAAACATTCAGTACTTC.

CDR3: CASSLDGSNQPQHF. The CDR3 DNA follows: TGCGCCAGCAGCTTGGATGGGAGCAATCAGCCCCAGCATTTT. This sequence joins TRBV5-1 and TRBJ1-5; D ambiguous. Germline assignment: CDR1 SGHRS and CDR2 YFSETQ. The ends were cut back, 0 bases at V and 1 base at J, with 5 bases in the middle. The CDR3 loop spans 14 amino acids.

The chain carries TRBV6-5 and TRBJ1-2; TRBD1 is a possible D gene (6 bases). The CDR3 has 15 residues. Germline V gives CDR1 MNHEY, CDR2 SVGAGI. V lost 4 bases and J lost 5, with 17 bases in between. The CDR3 DNA follows: TGTGCCAGCAGTTCAAGAGGGGGGGTCGAATATGGCTACACCTTC. Its translation is CASSSRGGVEYGYTF.

There are a few counts of this clone. V is TRBV9 and J is TRBJ2-3; 11 bases are a match to TRBD2. The CDR3 covers 16 residues. In germline, CDR1 is SGDLS, CDR2 YYNGEE. Trimming cost V 4 bases and J 1 base; bases outside gene matches: 5. For the CDR3, the DNA is TGTGCCAGCAGCCCCAGGGGACTAGCGGGCACAGATACGCAGTATTTT. This encodes CASSPRGLAGTDTQYF.

This chain uses TRBV30 with TRBJ1-2, with 8 bases identical to TRBD1. This CDR3 region has 12 residues. Germline loops: CDR1 GTSNPN, CDR2 SVGIG (reference sequence). With V trimmed by 1 base and J by 5 bases, 0 bases remained unmatched. This CDR3 reads CAWSGQGYGYTF. The CDR3 nucleotides are TGTGCCTGGAGTGGACAGGGGTATGGCTACACCTTC.

The rearrangement uses TRBV11-2 and TRBJ2-2; 10 nucleotides match TRBD2. Germline loops: CDR1 SGHAT, CDR2 FQNNGV. The CDR3 loop spans 16 amino acids. Unmatched junction bases numbered 7, after V lost 3 bases and J lost 6 bases. The CDR3 here is CASSLARLAGAGELFF. Written as DNA, the CDR3 is TGTGCCAGCAGCTTGGCCCGGCTAGCGGGAGCCGGGGAGCTGTTTTTT. Combining the CDR3 with reference TRBV11-2 and TRBJ2-2 gives the whole variable domain EAGVAQSPRYKIIEKRQSVAFWCNPISGHATLYWYQQILGQGPKLLIQFQNNGVVDDSQLPKDRFSAERLKGVDSTLKIQPAKLEDSAVYLCASSLARLAGAGELFFGEGSRLTVL.

With respect to this clone: The same CDR3 can be traced to other DNA sequences in this sample. The gene calls are TRBV6-5 and TRBJ1-5; D not certain. The ends were cut back, 8 bases at V and 0 bases at J, with 8 bases in the middle. Per germline, CDR1 MNHEY and CDR2 SVGAGI. This CDR3 contains 13 residues. This CDR3 is CASSWDSNQPQHF. In DNA, the CDR3 is TGTGCCAGCTCTTGGGATAGCAATCAGCCCCAGCATTTT.

The V call is TRBV7-3, the J call TRBJ2-1, with 9 bases lining up with TRBD2. Germline-derived CDR1 and CDR2 are SGHTA and FQGTGA. CDR3 length equals 16 residues. V shed 4 bases, J shed 5 bases, and the junction held 9 bases outside the gene matches. The CDR3 DNA is TGTGCCAGCAGCTCATTAGCGGGAGAGGGGCACAATGAGCAGTTCTTC. It is translated as CASSSLAGEGHNEQFF.

The chain uses TRBV5-1 and TRBJ2-3; 16 bases match TRBD2. CDR1 is SGHRS, CDR2 YFSETQ, per germline. The CDR3 extends over 17 amino acids. V shed 0 bases and J 6 bases; nucleotides not matched to a gene: 4. In DNA, the CDR3 is TGCGCCAGCAGCTTGGCGGGACTAGCGGGAGGGGTGGATACGCAGTATTTT. Protein sequence: CASSLAGLAGGVDTQYF. Variable domain in full (rest from reference TRBV5-1 and TRBJ2-3): KAGVTQTPRYLIKTRGQQVTLSCSPISGHRSVSWYQQTPGQGLQFLFEYFSETQRNKGNFPGRFSGRQFSNSRSEMNVSTLELGDSALYLCASSLAGLAGGVDTQYFGPGTRLTVL.

This clone was seen only a few times. The chain joins TRBV2 to TRBJ2-1; possible D gene TRBD2, 6 bases. Trimming stripped 7 bases from V and 9 bases from J, with 16 bases between. The CDR3 has 13 amino acids. CDR1 is SNHLY and CDR2 is FYNNEI in the germline V gene. DNA of the CDR3: TGTGCCAGCACGGGAGTTTATGCGACTGAGCAGTTCTTC. This encodes CASTGVYATEQFF.

This clone has only a few counts. This CDR3 is also generated by other DNA sequences in the sample. The chain is built from TRBV6-5 and TRBJ1-6; TRBD1 is a possible D gene (5 bases). This CDR3 is 13 amino acids long. V lost 4 bases to trimming and J lost 7 bases, with 8 bases between them. Germline V gene data show CDR1 as MNHEY and CDR2 as SVGAGI. CDR3 residues: CASSSGFNSPLHF. For the CDR3, the DNA is TGTGCCAGCAGTTCAGGGTTCAATTCACCCCTCCACTTT.

This clone was counted a single time. This chain joins TRBV7-2 and TRBJ1-5, with no clear D. The CDR3 sequence is 14 residues long. The V gene lost 5 bases and the J gene lost 2 bases, with 10 bases spanning the gap. CDR1 SGHTA and CDR2 FQGNSA come from the germline V gene. The CDR3 region is CASSPRFGNQPQHF. The DNA for the CDR3 is TGTGCCAGCAGCCCCCGATTTGGCAATCAGCCCCAGCATTTT.

A note on this clone: The sample contains more than one DNA sequence encoding this CDR3. V is TRBV9 and J is TRBJ2-7; D unresolved. The CDR3 contains 13 residues. The V end was cut by 0 bases, the J end by 4 bases, with 8 bases between. Germline V gene lookup returns CDR1 SGDLS and CDR2 YYNGEE. This CDR3 reads CASSVAPAYEQYF. CDR3 nucleotide sequence: TGTGCCAGCAGCGTAGCGCCCGCGTACGAGCAGTACTTC.

The J gene is TRBJ1-1, the V gene TRBV6-5; D remains ambiguous. CDR1 and CDR2 from the germline V gene are MNHEY and SVGAGI. V lost 7 bases and J 4 bases, leaving 13 bases between the germline ends. This CDR3 region has 13 residues. In nucleotides, the CDR3 is TGTGCCAGCAACCATGGGGAGGGCACTGAAGCTTTCTTT. It translates to CASNHGEGTEAFF.

This rearrangement joins TRBV2 to TRBJ2-7, with D perhaps being TRBD1 or TRBD2 (6 bases each). Germline CDR1 is SNHLY and CDR2 is FYNNEI. The CDR3 has 14 residues. V lost 3 bases and J 4 bases, leaving 13 bases between the germline ends. The CDR3 DNA reads as TGTGCCAGCAGTGAGTCGCAGGGGAGGTACGAGCAGTACTTC. Amino acid sequence: CASSESQGRYEQYF.

The V call is TRBV9, the J call TRBJ2-1; 11 nucleotides align to TRBD2. This CDR3 is 17 amino acids long. CDR1 and CDR2 from the germline V gene are SGDLS and YYNGEE. V shed 4 bases and J 1 base; nucleotides not matched to a gene: 7. For the CDR3, the DNA is TGTGCCAGCAGCCCATTAGCGGGGGGGTGGTCCTACAATGAGCAGTTCTTC. It translates to CASSPLAGGWSYNEQFF.

This clone was picked up a small number of times. The chain couples TRBV5-1 to TRBJ1-2, with a weak D call TRBD1 (5 bases). There are 13 residues in the CDR3. Looked up from germline, CDR1 is SGHRS and CDR2 is YFSETQ. Trimming took 3 bases from V and 4 from J, leaving 10 bases between them. The CDR3 sequence: CASSSGVSYGYTF. CDR3 DNA: TGCGCCAGCAGCTCGGGGGTCTCCTATGGCTACACCTTC.

The chain is built from TRBV28 and TRBJ2-7; no definite D call. This CDR3 comprises 13 residues. Trimming took 6 bases from V and 4 from J, leaving 13 bases between them. Germline loops: CDR1 MDHEN, CDR2 SYDVKM. Written as DNA, the CDR3 is TGTGCCAGCAGGCGGACCCGCGTGTACGAGCAGTACTTC. Its protein product is CASRRTRVYEQYF.

The chain is built from TRBV19 and TRBJ2-4, with D possibly being TRBD1 (5 bases). Trimming took 3 bases from V and 8 from J, leaving 11 bases between them. The V gene's germline CDR1 is LNHDA and CDR2 SQIVND (reference sequence). There are 13 residues in the CDR3. CDR3 bases: TGTGCCAGTAGTATGCAGGGAACGGACATTCAGTACTTC. Encoded protein: CASSMQGTDIQYF.

The chain has TRBV6-5 and TRBJ2-3; the match to TRBD1 covers 7 bases. Per the germline V gene, CDR1 is MNHEY and CDR2 is SVGAGI. The CDR3 totals 14 residues. After removal of 6 bases from V and 1 base from J, the junction contained 4 bases not matched to a gene. DNA of the CDR3: TGTGCCAGCAGACAGGGGTTTGGCACAGATACGCAGTATTTT. Its protein is CASRQGFGTDTQYF.

This chain joins TRBV5-1 and TRBJ2-4, with 10 bases lining up with TRBD1. Germline V gives CDR1 SGHRS, CDR2 YFSETQ. The CDR3 has 18 residues. J was trimmed by 0 bases and V by 0 bases; bases with no gene match: 6. The CDR3 spells CASSLAVGTGVAKNIQYF. Written as DNA, the CDR3 is TGCGCCAGCAGCTTGGCGGTTGGGACAGGGGTAGCCAAAAACATTCAGTACTTC.

The chain carries TRBV6-5 and TRBJ1-4; D possibly corresponds to TRBD1 (5 bases). V lost 5 bases and J lost 3, with 10 bases in between. CDR1 is MNHEY, CDR2 SVGAGI, per germline. CDR3 length: 14 amino acids. This CDR3 is CASSPRQSNEKLFF. The CDR3 DNA reads TGTGCCAGCAGTCCGAGACAGTCTAATGAAAAACTGTTTTTT.

The genes are TRBV5-1 and TRBJ1-2; D gene ambiguous. The CDR3 covers 14 residues. From germline, CDR1 is SGHRS and CDR2 YFSETQ. The V end lost 4 bases, the J end lost 6 bases, and 16 bases lay between the germline ends. The CDR3 sequence: CASSPRVSSDGYTF. The CDR3 DNA follows: TGCGCCAGCAGCCCGCGGGTCAGCAGCGATGGCTACACCTTC.

CDR3 residues: CASTRQGGVYEQYF. The CDR3 DNA is TGTGCCAGCACCAGACAGGGAGGCGTCTACGAGCAGTACTTC. J is TRBJ2-7 and V is TRBV27, with D perhaps TRBD1 (7 bases). The CDR3 contains 14 residues. V was pared by 7 bases and J by 3 bases, with 16 bases between. Germline V lookup: CDR1 MNHEY, CDR2 SMNVEV (reference sequence).

The sample holds a few counts of this clone. V gene TRBV27 combines with J gene TRBJ1-2; no clear D gene. The V and J ends lost 3 bases and 2 bases respectively, with 7 bases between them. This CDR3 is built from 13 residues. Looked up from germline, CDR1 is MNHEY and CDR2 is SMNVEV (reference sequence). For the CDR3, the DNA is TGTGCCAGCAGTTTTATAGGGAACTATGGCTACACCTTC. Encoded protein: CASSFIGNYGYTF.

The rearrangement uses TRBV7-2 and TRBJ2-5, with 8 nucleotides matching TRBD2. V shed 4 bases and J 5 bases; nucleotides not matched to a gene: 12. The CDR3 consists of 16 residues. CDR1 SGHTA and CDR2 FQGNSA come from the germline V gene. In DNA form, the CDR3 reads TGTGCCAGCAGCTCAGGCTGGCGGGAGGTAAGGGAGACCCAGTACTTC. Translating gives CASSSGWREVRETQYF.